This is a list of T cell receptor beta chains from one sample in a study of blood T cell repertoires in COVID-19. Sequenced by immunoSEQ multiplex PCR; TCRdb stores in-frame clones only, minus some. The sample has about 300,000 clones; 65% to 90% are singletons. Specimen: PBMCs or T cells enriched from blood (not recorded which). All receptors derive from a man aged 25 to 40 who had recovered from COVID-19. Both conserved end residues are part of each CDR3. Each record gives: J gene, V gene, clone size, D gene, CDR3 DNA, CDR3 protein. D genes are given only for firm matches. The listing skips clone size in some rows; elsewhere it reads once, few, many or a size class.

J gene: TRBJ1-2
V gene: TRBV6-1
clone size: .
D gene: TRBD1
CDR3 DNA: TGTGCCAGCAGTGATCACAGGGGGACTAACTATGGCTACACCTTC
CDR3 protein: CASSDHRGTNYGYTF

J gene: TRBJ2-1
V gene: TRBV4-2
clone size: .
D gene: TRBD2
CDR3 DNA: TGTGCCAGCAGCCAAGAGGTAGCGGGGGGGCCGTCCAGCTCCTACAATGAGCAGTTCTTC
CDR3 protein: CASSQEVAGGPSSSYNEQFF

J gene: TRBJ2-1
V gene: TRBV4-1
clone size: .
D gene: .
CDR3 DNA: TGCGCCAGCAGCCAAGATTATCCAGGGTCCTACAATGAGCAGTTCTTC
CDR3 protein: CASSQDYPGSYNEQFF

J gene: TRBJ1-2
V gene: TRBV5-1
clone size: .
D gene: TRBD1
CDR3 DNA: TGCGCCAGCAGCTGGGACAGCGGTAACTATGGCTACACCTTC
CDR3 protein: CASSWDSGNYGYTF

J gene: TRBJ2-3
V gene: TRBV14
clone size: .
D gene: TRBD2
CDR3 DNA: TGTGCCAGCAGCCCGAAGGCCGCACTAGCGGGCAGCACAGATACGCAGTATTTT
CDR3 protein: CASSPKAALAGSTDTQYF

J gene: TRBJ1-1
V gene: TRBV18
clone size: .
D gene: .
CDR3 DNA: TGTGCCAGCTCACCCACAGGGAAGGGCACTGAAGCTTTCTTT
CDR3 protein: CASSPTGKGTEAFF

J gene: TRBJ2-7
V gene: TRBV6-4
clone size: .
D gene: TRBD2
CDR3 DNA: TGTGCCAGCAGTGCCACCCGGCGAGCGGGAGGTGAGCAGTACTTC
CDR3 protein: CASSATRRAGGEQYF

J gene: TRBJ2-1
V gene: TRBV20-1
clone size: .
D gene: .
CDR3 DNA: TGCAGTGCCTGGGGAGATGAGCAGTTCTTC
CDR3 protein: CSAWGDEQFF

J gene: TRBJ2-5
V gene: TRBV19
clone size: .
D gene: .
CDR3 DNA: TGTGCCAGTCGGCGACAAGGTGCGGGGGAGACCCAGTACTTC
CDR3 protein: CASRRQGAGETQYF

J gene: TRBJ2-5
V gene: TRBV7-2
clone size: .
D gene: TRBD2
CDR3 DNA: TGTGCCAGCAGCTCCCGAGTAGCGGGAGGGGGAGAGACCCAGTACTTC
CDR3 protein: CASSSRVAGGGETQYF

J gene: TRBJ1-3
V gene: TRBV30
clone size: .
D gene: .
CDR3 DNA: TGTGCCTTGGACAGTCCGGCGCACTCTGGAAACACCATATATTTT
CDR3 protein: CALDSPAHSGNTIYF

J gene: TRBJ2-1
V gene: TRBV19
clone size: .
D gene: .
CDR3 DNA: TGTGCCAGCACTACAGGGTACAATGAGCAGTTCTTC
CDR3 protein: CASTTGYNEQFF

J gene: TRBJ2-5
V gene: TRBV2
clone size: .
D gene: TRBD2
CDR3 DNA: TGTGCCAGCAGTGAAAGTCTAGCGGGAGAGACCCAGTACTTC
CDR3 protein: CASSESLAGETQYF

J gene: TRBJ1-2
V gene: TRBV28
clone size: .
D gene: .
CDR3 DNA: TGTGCCAGTTCCCCGGTGGGGGGAGGGTATGGCTACACCTTC
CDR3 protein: CASSPVGGGYGYTF

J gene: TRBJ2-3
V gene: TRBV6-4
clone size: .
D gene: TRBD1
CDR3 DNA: TGTGCCAGCCGGTTAAGGGACAGGGCCACAGATACGCAGTATTTT
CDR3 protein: CASRLRDRATDTQYF

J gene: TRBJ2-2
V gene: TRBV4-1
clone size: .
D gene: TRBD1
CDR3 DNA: TGCGCCAGCAGAGACAGGGAACTCACCGGGGAGCTGTTTTTT
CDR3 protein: CASRDRELTGELFF

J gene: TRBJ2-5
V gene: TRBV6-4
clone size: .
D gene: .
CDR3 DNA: TGTGCCAGCAGTGACTCAGGCGGGAAGGGGGAGACCCAGTACTTC
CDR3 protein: CASSDSGGKGETQYF

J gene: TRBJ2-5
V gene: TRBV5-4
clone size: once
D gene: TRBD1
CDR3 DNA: TGTGCCAGCAGCTTAGGGGAAAGACAGGGGGCGAGGGAGACCCAGTACTTC
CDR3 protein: CASSLGERQGARETQYF

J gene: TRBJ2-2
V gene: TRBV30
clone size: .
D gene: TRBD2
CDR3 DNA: TGTGCCTGGAGTGCTGCGGGAGAGGCCGGGGAGCTGTTTTTT
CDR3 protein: CAWSAAGEAGELFF

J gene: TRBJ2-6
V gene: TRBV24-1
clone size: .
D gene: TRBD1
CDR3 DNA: TGTGCCACCAGTGACCGTCAGGGGGCCGGGGCCAACGTCCTGACTTTC
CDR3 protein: CATSDRQGAGANVLTF

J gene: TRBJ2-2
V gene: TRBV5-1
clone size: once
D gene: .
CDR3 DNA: TGCGCCAGCAGAATTACGAACACCGGGGAGCTGTTTTTT
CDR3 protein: CASRITNTGELFF

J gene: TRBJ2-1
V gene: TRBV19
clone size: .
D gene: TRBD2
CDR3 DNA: TGTGCCAGTAGCAAACTAGCGGGGGGGCCGTACGAGCAGTTCTTC
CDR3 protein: CASSKLAGGPYEQFF

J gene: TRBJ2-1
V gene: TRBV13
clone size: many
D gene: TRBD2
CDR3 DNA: TGTGCCAGCAGCCTCCCAGGTAGCGGGAGTCGTGAGCAGTTCTTC
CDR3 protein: CASSLPGSGSREQFF